What follows describes a single TCR beta chain. This entry belongs to a study of OX40 agonist ivuxolimab in advanced cancers. Overall study context: Treatment received earlier with anti-PD-1, anti-PD-L1 or anti-CTLA-4 agents was allowed, and more than 30% had some.

Data came from immunoSEQ multiplex PCR; TCRdb stores just in-frame clones and leaves some out. The table records some 87,000 clones, 85% to 95% of them present only once. From germline, CDR1 is MNHEY and CDR2 SVGAGI. The V gene lost 7 bases and the J gene lost 5 bases, with 20 bases spanning the gap. This CDR3 is built from 15 residues. The sample consisted of CD4+ or CD8+ T cells sorted from blood, taken in a trial of the OX40 agonist ivuxolimab. The rearrangement joins TRBV6-5 to TRBJ2-5, with D possibly being TRBD1 or TRBD2 (6 bases each). The clonotype originates from an adult with an advanced solid tumor such as melanoma, head and neck, liver or kidney cancer. The CDR3 sequence: CASNREGGRMETQYF. CDR3 nucleotide sequence: TGTGCCAGCAATAGAGAGGGGGGTAGAATGGAGACCCAGTACTTC.